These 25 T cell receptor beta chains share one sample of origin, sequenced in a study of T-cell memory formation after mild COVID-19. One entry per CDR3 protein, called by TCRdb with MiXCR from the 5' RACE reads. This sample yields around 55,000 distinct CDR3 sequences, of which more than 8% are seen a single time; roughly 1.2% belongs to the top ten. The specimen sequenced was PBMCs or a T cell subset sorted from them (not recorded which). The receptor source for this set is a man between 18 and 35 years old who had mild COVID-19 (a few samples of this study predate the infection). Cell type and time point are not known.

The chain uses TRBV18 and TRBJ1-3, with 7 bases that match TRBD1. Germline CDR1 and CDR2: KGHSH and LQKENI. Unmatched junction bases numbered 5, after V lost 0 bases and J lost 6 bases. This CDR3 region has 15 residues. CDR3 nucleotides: TGTGCCAGCTCACCACCGTCACAGGGGTCAAACACCATATATTTT. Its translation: CASSPPSQGSNTIYF.

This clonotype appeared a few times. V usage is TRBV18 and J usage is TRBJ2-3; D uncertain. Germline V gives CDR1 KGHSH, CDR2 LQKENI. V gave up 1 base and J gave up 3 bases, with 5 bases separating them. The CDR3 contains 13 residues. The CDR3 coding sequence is TGTGCCAGCTCACCACTTGGGACAGATACGCAGTATTTT. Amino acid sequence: CASSPLGTDTQYF.

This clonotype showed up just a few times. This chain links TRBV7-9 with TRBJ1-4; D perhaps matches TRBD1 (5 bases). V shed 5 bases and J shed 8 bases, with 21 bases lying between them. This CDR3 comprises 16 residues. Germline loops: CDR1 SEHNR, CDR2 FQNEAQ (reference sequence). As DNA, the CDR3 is TGTGCCAGCAGCCAGAGGGCGGGGCGGGCTTTGGAAAAACTGTTTTTT. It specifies CASSQRAGRALEKLFF.

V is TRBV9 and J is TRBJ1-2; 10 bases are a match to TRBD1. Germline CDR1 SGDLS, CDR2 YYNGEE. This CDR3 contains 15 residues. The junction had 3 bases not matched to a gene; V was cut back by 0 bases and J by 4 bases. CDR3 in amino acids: CASSVGQGAIYGYTF. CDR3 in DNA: TGTGCCAGCAGCGTAGGACAGGGGGCAATCTATGGCTACACCTTC.

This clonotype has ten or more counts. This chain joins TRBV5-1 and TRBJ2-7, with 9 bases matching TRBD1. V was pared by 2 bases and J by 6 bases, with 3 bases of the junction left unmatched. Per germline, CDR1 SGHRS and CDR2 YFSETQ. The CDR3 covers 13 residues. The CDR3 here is CASSFSTGGEQYV. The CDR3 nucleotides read TGCGCCAGCAGCTTCTCGACAGGGGGCGAGCAGTACGTC.

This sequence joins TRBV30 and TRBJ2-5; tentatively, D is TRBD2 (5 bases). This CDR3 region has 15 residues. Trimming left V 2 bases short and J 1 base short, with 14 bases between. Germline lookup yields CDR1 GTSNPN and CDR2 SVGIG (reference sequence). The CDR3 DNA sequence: TGTGCCTGGAGTAGAACCGGACGGGGCCAAGAGACCCAGTACTTC. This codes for CAWSRTGRGQETQYF.

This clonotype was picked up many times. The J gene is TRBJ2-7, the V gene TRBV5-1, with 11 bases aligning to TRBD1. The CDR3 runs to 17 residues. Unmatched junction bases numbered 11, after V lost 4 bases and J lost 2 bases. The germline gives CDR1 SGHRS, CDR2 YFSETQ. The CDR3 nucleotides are TGCGCCAGCAGCGCATCCCCGGGACAGGGGGGGGCCTACGAGCAGTACTTC. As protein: CASSASPGQGGAYEQYF.

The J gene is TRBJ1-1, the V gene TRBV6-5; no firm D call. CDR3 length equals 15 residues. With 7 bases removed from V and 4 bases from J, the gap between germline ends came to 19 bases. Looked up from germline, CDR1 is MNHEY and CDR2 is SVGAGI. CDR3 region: CASIFRGPAGTEAFF. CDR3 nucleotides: TGTGCCAGCATTTTTCGAGGGCCCGCCGGCACTGAAGCTTTCTTT.

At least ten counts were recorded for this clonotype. Here the CDR3 DNA reads TGTGCCAGCAGTTACCCGAGGGGTGGGGTCACCGGGGAGCTGTTTTTT. Protein product: CASSYPRGGVTGELFF. The chain employs TRBV6-5 and TRBJ2-2, with D perhaps assigned TRBD1 or TRBD2 (5 bases each). Between the trimmed V and J ends, which lost 2 bases and 4 bases, there was a span of 14 bases. Germline V lookup: CDR1 MNHEY, CDR2 SVGAGI. CDR3 length: 16 residues.

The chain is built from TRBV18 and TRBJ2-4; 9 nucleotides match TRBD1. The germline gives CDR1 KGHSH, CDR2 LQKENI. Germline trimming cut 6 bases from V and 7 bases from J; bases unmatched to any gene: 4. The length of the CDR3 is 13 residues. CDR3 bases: TGTGCCAGCTCGCGACAGGGGGGCAACATTCAGTACTTC. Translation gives CASSRQGGNIQYF.

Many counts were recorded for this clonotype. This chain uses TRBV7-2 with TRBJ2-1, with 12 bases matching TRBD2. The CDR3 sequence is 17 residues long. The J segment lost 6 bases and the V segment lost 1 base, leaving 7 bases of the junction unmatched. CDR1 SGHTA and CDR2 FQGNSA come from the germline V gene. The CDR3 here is CASSLVSVGLAGNEQFF. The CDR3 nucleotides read TGTGCCAGCAGCTTAGTATCTGTGGGACTAGCGGGCAATGAGCAGTTCTTC. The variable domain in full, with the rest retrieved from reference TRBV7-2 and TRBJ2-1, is GAGVSQSPSNKVTEKGKDVELRCDPISGHTALYWYRQSLGQGLEFLIYFQGNSAPDKSGLPSDRFSAERTGGSVSTLTIQRTQQEDSAVYLCASSLVSVGLAGNEQFFGPGTRLTVL.

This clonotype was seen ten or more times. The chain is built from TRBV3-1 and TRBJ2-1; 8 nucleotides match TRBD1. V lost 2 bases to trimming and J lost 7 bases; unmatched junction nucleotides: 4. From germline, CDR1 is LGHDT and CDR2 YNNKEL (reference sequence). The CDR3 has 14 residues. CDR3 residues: CASSQTGGWNEQFF. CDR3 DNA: TGTGCCAGCAGCCAAACAGGGGGATGGAATGAGCAGTTCTTC.

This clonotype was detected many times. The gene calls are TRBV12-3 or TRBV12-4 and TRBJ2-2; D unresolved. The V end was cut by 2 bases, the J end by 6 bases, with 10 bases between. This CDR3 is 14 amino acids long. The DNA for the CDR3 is TGTGCCAGCAGTTTAAATGGGTTCGCCGGGGAGCTGTTTTTT. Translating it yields CASSLNGFAGELFF.

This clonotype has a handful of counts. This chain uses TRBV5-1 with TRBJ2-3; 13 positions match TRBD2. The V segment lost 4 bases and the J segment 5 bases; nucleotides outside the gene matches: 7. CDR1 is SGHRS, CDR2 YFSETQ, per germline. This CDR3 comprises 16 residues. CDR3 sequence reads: CASSTGLAGVGDTQYF. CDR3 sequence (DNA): TGCGCCAGCAGCACTGGACTAGCGGGGGTCGGAGATACGCAGTATTTT.

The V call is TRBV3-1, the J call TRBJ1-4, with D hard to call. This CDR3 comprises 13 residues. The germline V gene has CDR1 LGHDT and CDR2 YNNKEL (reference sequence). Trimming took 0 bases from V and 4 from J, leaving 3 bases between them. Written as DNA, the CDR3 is TGTGCCAGCAGCCAAGAGGGTAATGAAAAACTGTTTTTT. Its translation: CASSQEGNEKLFF.

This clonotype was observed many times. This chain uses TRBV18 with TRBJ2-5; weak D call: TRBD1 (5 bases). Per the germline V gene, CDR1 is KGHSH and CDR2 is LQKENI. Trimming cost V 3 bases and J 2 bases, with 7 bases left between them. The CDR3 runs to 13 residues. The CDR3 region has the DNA TGTGCCAGCTCACCCGACAGTCAAGAGACCCAGTACTTC. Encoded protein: CASSPDSQETQYF.

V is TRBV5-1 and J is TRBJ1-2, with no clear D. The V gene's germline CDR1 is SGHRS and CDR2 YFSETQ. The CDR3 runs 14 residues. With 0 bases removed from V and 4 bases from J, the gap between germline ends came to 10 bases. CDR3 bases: TGCGCCAGCAGCTTGGAGGCGAAATCCTATGGCTACACCTTC. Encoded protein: CASSLEAKSYGYTF.

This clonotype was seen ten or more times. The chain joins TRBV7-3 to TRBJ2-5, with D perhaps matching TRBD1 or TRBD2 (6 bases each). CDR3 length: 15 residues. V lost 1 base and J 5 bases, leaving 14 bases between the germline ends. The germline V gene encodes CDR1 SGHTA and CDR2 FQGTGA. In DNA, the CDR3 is TGTGCCAGCAGCTTAAATCCGGGGGCGCGTGAGACCCAGTACTTC. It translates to CASSLNPGARETQYF.

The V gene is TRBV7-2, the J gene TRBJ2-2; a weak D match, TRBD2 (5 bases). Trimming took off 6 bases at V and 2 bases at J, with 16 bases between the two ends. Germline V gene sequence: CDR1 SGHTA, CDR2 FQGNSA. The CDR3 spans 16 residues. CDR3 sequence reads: CASRELAPSNTGELFF. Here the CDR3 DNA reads TGTGCCAGCAGAGAACTTGCGCCTAGCAACACCGGGGAGCTGTTTTTT.

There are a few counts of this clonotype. CDR3 sequence (DNA): TGTGCCAGCAGCTCCACCGGGGGTCAGCCCCAGCATTTT. Translating gives CASSSTGGQPQHF. The rearrangement uses TRBV7-9 and TRBJ1-5; a weak D match, TRBD1 (5 bases). In germline, CDR1 is SEHNR, CDR2 FQNEAQ (reference sequence). CDR3 length: 13 amino acids. With 4 bases removed from V and 6 bases from J, the gap between germline ends came to 10 bases.

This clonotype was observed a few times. The CDR3 sequence: CASSRRQGESPLHF. In nucleotides, the CDR3 is TGTGCCAGCAGCCGACGGCAGGGGGAATCACCCCTCCACTTT. This chain joins TRBV16 and TRBJ1-6; TRBD1 matches 7 bases. This CDR3 spans 14 amino acids. Per the germline V gene, CDR1 is KGHSY and CDR2 is FQNENV. With 4 bases clipped from V and 10 bases from J, the junction kept 7 bases outside the gene matches.

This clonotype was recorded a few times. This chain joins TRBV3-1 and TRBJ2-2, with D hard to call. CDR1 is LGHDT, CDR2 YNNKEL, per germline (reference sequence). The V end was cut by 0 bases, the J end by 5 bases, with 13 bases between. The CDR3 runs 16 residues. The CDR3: CASSQDLVGKTGELFF. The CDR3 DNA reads TGTGCCAGCAGCCAAGATCTCGTAGGCAAAACCGGGGAGCTGTTTTTT.

The CDR3: CASSQTSGESETQYF. CDR3 coding DNA: TGCGCCAGCAGCCAGACTAGCGGGGAGTCGGAGACCCAGTACTTC. The rearrangement uses TRBV5-1 and TRBJ2-5, with 11 positions matching TRBD2. There are 15 residues in the CDR3. In germline, CDR1 is SGHRS, CDR2 YFSETQ. V trimming: 4 bases; J trimming: 5 bases; junction bases outside the gene matches: 7.

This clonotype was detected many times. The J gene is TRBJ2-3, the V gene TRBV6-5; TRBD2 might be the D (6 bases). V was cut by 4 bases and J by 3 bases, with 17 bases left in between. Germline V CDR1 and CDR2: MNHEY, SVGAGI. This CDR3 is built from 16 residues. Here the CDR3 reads CASSSLPGGVTDTQYF. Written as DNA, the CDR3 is TGTGCCAGCAGTTCCCTCCCGGGCGGGGTGACAGATACGCAGTATTTT.

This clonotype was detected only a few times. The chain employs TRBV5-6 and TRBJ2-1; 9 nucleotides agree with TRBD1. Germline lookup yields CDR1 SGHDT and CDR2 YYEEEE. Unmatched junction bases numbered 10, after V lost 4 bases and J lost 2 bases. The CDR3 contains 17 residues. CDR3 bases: TGTGCCAGCAGCCTGGACAGGGGTAGTTTTACCTACAATGAGCAGTTCTTC. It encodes CASSLDRGSFTYNEQFF.